A selection of T cell receptor beta chains follows, all from one sample in a study of a mutant IDH1 vaccine in newly diagnosed glioma. Produced via immunoSEQ multiplex PCR; TCRdb's table is partial and in-frame only. Of about 96,000 clones listed, just under 80% are singletons. This material consisted of PBMCs, taken from a glioma patient treated with radiotherapy, temozolomide or both. The receptors derive from a man in his forties or fifties with glioma. Both conserved end residues are part of each CDR3. D genes are given only for firm matches. Size tells how often a clone was seen (once, few, many) or the class of an expanded clone, and some rows leave it out.

>TRBD1|NA|TRBJ1-3|TRBV5-1
TGCGCCAGCAGCGAGGACAGGGGGCGAGGAAACACCATATATTTT
CASSEDRGRGNTIYF
>NA|once|TRBJ2-3|TRBV9
TGTGCCAGCAGCGAACGGACAGGGAGGGCAGATACGCAGTATTTT
CASSERTGRADTQYF
>NA|NA|TRBJ2-1|TRBV9
TGTGCCAGCAGCGTAGCTACAGGAGACCTGTGGCAGTTCTTC
CASSVATGDLWQFF
>TRBD1|few|TRBJ1-1|TRBV7-2
TGTGCCAGCAGTTCCGACAGGGCGGGTACTGAAGCTTTCTTT
CASSSDRAGTEAFF
>NA|NA|TRBJ2-7|TRBV14
TGTGCCAGCAGCCAATTTCAGAGCTCCTACGAGCAGTACTTC
CASSQFQSSYEQYF
>TRBD2|NA|TRBJ2-1|TRBV6-1
TGTGCCAGCAGTGTCGATAGCGGGGGGATCTACAATGAGCAGTTCTTC
CASSVDSGGIYNEQFF
>TRBD1|NA|TRBJ2-7|TRBV7-9
TGTGCCAGCAGCTTAGACCGGGACAGGGCCTACGAGCAGTACTTC
CASSLDRDRAYEQYF
>NA|NA|TRBJ1-5|TRBV6-6
TGTGCCAGCAGTTACTCTGTAGGCAATCAGCCCCAGCATTTT
CASSYSVGNQPQHF
>NA|NA|TRBJ2-1|TRBV21-1
TGTGCCAGCAGCCCCCTGGCAGGGCCGACGGGGCCAAATGAGCAGTTCTTC
CASSPLAGPTGPNEQFF
>NA|NA|TRBJ2-1|TRBV6-1
TGTGCCAGCAGTGACCGCCCCCTGAACAATGAGCAGTTCTTC
CASSDRPLNNEQFF
>NA|NA|TRBJ1-3|TRBV10-3
TGTGCCACCCTAGAAGGAAACACCATATATTTT
CATLEGNTIYF
>TRBD2|NA|TRBJ2-7|TRBV9
TGTGCCAGCATTGAAGGGTGGGTTGGTGGGACTAGCGGGAGATCCAAGTCTTACGAGCAGTACTTC
CASIEGWVGGTSGRSKSYEQYF
>TRBD2|NA|TRBJ2-1|TRBV7-3
TGTGCCAGCAGCTCTGGACTAGCCAACACGGATGAGCAGTTCTTC
CASSSGLANTDEQFF
>TRBD1|few|TRBJ1-1|TRBV19
TGTGCCAGTAGTATCAACAGGGGGCATAGCGCTGAAGCTTTCTTT
CASSINRGHSAEAFF
>NA|NA|TRBJ2-3|TRBV5-6
TGTGCCAGCAGCTTTCAGGGGAGAGGGGATACGCAGTATTTT
CASSFQGRGDTQYF
>NA|NA|TRBJ2-7|TRBV5-1
TGCGCCAGCAGCTTGGCGGGATACTACGAGCAGTACTTC
CASSLAGYYEQYF
>NA|NA|TRBJ2-7|TRBV7-2
TGTGCCAGCAGCCCGAGGGGGTCCTACGAGCAGTACTTC
CASSPRGSYEQYF
>NA|NA|TRBJ2-5|TRBV5-1
TGCGCCAGCAGCTTCGAAGACCAAGAGACCCAGTACTTC
CASSFEDQETQYF
>NA|NA|TRBJ2-1|TRBV4-3
TGCGCCAGCAGCCAACGGGGAGGGGGACCCATGCATGAGCAGTTCTTC
CASSQRGGGPMHEQFF
>NA|NA|TRBJ2-3|TRBV4-2
TGTGCCAGCAGCCAAGATCGGGGGTATACAGATACGCAGTATTTT
CASSQDRGYTDTQYF
>NA|NA|TRBJ1-5|TRBV23-1
TGCGCCAGCAGTCAATCTCCTGGCAATCAGCCCCAGCATTTT
CASSQSPGNQPQHF
>TRBD2|NA|TRBJ2-7|TRBV9
TGTGCCAGCAGCGTAAATTCAGGGCCGGGGGGACTGCTCTACGAGCAGTACTTC
CASSVNSGPGGLLYEQYF
>TRBD1|NA|TRBJ1-4|TRBV6-5
TGTGCCAGCAGTTACTCAAGGACAGGGGGGAAACTGTTTTTT
CASSYSRTGGKLFF
>NA|NA|TRBJ2-1|TRBV12-5
TGTGCTAGTGCCACTCCAACCTTACCGCCGCTGTACGATGAGCAGTTCTTC
CASATPTLPPLYDEQFF
>TRBD1|NA|TRBJ2-5|TRBV4-1
TGCGCCAGCAGCCAAGGATTGACAGGGGCTGCAGAGACCCAGTACTTC
CASSQGLTGAAETQYF
>TRBD1|NA|TRBJ2-7|TRBV19
TGTGCCAGTAGTCAAGGGACAGGGGGAAACTACGAGCAGTACTTC
CASSQGTGGNYEQYF
>TRBD1|NA|TRBJ1-4|TRBV6-6
TGTGCCAGCAGGGCAGGGGGCCGTGCAACTAATGAAAAACTGTTTTTT
CASRAGGRATNEKLFF
>NA|NA|TRBJ2-5|TRBV29-1
TGCAGCGTTGTTCAGGGGCTAGAGACCCAGTACTTC
CSVVQGLETQYF
>NA|NA|TRBJ1-2|TRBV20-1
TGCAGTGCTAGAGTCCGAAGTGGCTACACCTTC
CSARVRSGYTF
>TRBD2|NA|TRBJ2-7|TRBV7-8
TGTGCCAGCAGCTCCCTTAGCGGGAGGACCGAGCAGTACTTC
CASSSLSGRTEQYF
>NA|few|TRBJ1-1|TRBV5-5
TGTGCCAGCAGCTTGGACGGGTGGGGTAACACTGAAGCTTTCTTT
CASSLDGWGNTEAFF
>NA|NA|TRBJ2-7|TRBV5-1
TGCGCCAGCAGGGGGAACAGCGTTAGCGAGCAGTACTTC
CASRGNSVSEQYF
>NA|NA|TRBJ2-7|TRBV4-3
TGCGCCAGCAGCCAATGGACGGAGAGCTCCTACGAGCAGTACTTC
CASSQWTESSYEQYF
>NA|NA|TRBJ2-7|TRBV4-3
TGCGCCAGCAGCTGGATCGAGAGGAACTACGAGCAGTACTTC
CASSWIERNYEQYF
>TRBD1|NA|TRBJ2-7|TRBV7-9
TGTGCCAGCAGCTCACCCAGGAGACAGGGGTACTCCTACGAGCAGTACTTC
CASSSPRRQGYSYEQYF
>NA|NA|TRBJ2-1|TRBV5-1
TGCGCCAGCAGCTTGGTCGTCAGGGAGAATGAGCAGTTCTTC
CASSLVVRENEQFF